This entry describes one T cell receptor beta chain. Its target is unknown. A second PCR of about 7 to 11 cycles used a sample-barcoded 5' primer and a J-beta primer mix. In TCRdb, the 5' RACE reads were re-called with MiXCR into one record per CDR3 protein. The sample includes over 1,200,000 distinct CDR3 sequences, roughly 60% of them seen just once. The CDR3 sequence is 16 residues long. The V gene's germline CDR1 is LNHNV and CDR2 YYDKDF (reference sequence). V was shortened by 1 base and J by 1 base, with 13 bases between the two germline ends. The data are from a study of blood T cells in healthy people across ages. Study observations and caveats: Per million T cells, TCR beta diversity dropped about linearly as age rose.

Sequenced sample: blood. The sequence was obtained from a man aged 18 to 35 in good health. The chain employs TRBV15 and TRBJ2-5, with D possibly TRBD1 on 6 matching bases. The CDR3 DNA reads TGTGCCACCAGCAGAGTCCGGACAGCCGTCCAAGAGACCCAGTACTTC. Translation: CATSRVRTAVQETQYF.